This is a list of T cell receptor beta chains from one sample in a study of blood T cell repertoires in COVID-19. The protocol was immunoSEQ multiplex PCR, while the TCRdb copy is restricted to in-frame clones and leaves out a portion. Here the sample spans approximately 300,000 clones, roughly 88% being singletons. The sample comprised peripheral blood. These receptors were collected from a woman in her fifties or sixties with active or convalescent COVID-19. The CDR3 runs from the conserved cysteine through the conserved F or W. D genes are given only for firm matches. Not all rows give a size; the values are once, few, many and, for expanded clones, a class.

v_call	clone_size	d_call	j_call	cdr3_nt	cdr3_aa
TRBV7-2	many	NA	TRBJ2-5	TGTGCCAGCTTTCCTTACCGGGGGAGCGGCCAAGAGACCCAGTACTTC	CASFPYRGSGQETQYF
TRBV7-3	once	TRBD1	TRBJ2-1	TGTGCCAGCAGCTTACTCTCAGGACAGGAGCCCTACAATGAGCAGTTCTTC	CASSLLSGQEPYNEQFF
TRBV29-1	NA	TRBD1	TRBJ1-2	TGCAGCGTTGGGACAGGACCTAACTATGGCTACACCTTC	CSVGTGPNYGYTF
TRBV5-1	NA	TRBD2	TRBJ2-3	TGCGCCAGCAGCCCCGGGCTGGGGACTAGCGGGAGCACAGATACGCAGTATTTT	CASSPGLGTSGSTDTQYF
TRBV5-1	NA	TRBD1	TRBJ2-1	TGCGCCAGCAGCCCGGGACAGGTGTACAATGAGCAGTTCTTC	CASSPGQVYNEQFF
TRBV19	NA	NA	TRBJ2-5	TGTGCCAGTAGTGCGAGGGGGAGGGGAGGGTTCGTATGGGAGACCCAGTACTTC	CASSARGRGGFVWETQYF
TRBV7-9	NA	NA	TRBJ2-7	TGTGCCAGCAGCTATCTAGACTACGAGCAGTACTTC	CASSYLDYEQYF
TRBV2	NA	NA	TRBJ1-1	TGTGCCAGCCTTCTTTCCCGGGGGGCGGCTGAAGCTTTCTTT	CASLLSRGAAEAFF
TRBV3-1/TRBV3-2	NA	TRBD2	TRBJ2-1	TGTGCCAGCAGTGTCCGACGGACTAGCGGCTACAATGAGCAGTTCTTC	CASSVRRTSGYNEQFF
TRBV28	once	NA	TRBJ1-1	TGTGCCAGCAGTCCGTGGACAGCAAACACTGAAGCTTTCTTT	CASSPWTANTEAFF
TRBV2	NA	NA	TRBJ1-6	TGTGCCAGCAGCGGGGACACAATATTGGGGAATTCACCCCTCCACTTT	CASSGDTILGNSPLHF
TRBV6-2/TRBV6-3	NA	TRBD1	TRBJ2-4	TGTGCCAGCAGTTACGGACAGGGGGCGGTTGGAAACATTCAGTACTTC	CASSYGQGAVGNIQYF
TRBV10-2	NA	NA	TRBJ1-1	TGCGCCAGCAGGGGCCATGGGGGGACTGAAGCTTTCTTT	CASRGHGGTEAFF
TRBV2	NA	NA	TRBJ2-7	TGTGCCAGCAGTTTAGCGGTTTACGAGCAGTACTTC	CASSLAVYEQYF
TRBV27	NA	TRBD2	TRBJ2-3	TGTGCCAGCAGTTTCCACACGACTAGCGGGGGCACAGATACGCAGTATTTT	CASSFHTTSGGTDTQYF
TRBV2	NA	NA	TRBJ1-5	TGTGCCAGCAGTGACCAGGGGAATAGCAATCAGCCCCAGCATTTT	CASSDQGNSNQPQHF
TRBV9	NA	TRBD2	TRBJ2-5	TGTGCCAGCAGCGAATGGGACGGGGGGGCTGCGGAGACCCAGTACTTC	CASSEWDGGAAETQYF